One sample yielded the 10 T cell receptor beta chains listed below, sequenced in a study of response to subunit inactivated influenza vaccine. TCRdb ran MiXCR on the RT-PCR reads and lists one entry per CDR3 protein. The data show more than 550,000 distinct CDR3 sequences, approximately 10% seen once. Another study also made use of these data, one on T cells expressing NK-cell markers. That paper states: 5'RACE template switching built TCR beta cDNA with unique molecular identifiers.

Specimen: PBMCs from blood, collected on the day of vaccination. These receptors all stem from a man aged 50 to 59 who received an inactivated influenza vaccine.

This clonotype was counted between two and nine times. The V and J genes are TRBV4-1 and TRBJ1-6; D ambiguous. Looked up from germline, CDR1 is MGHRA and CDR2 is YSYEKL. Trimming cost V 0 bases and J 11 bases, with 17 bases left between them. This CDR3 spans 16 amino acids. As DNA, the CDR3 is TGCGCCAGCAGCCAAGATAGGCAGCCCTCTCCGGCACCCCTCCACTTT. This translates into CASSQDRQPSPAPLHF.

This clonotype was observed a handful of times. The chain links TRBV28 to TRBJ2-7, with D uncertain. The germline V gene encodes CDR1 MDHEN and CDR2 SYDVKM. CDR3 size: 15 residues. The V and J ends lost 1 base and 5 bases respectively, with 15 bases between them. The CDR3 nucleotides read TGTGCCAGCAGTTTATTTCTCGGGCGAGAGGACGAGCAGTACTTC. Translated: CASSLFLGREDEQYF.

The genes are TRBV27 and TRBJ2-7, with TRBD2 matching over 7 bases. Germline lookup yields CDR1 MNHEY and CDR2 SMNVEV (reference sequence). This CDR3 comprises 15 residues. Germline trimming cut 2 bases from V and 3 bases from J; bases unmatched to any gene: 7. The CDR3 DNA follows: TGTGCCAGCAGTTTACTGGCTAGCGGATACTACGAGCAGTACTTC. It specifies CASSLLASGYYEQYF.

This clonotype was counted between two and nine times. V gene TRBV5-1 combines with J gene TRBJ2-5; no reliable D call. Germline V gene data show CDR1 as SGHRS and CDR2 as YFSETQ. The V and J ends lost 0 bases and 2 bases respectively, with 11 bases between them. This CDR3 has 15 residues. The CDR3 sequence: CASSLEGLGQETQYF. CDR3 coding DNA: TGCGCCAGCAGCTTGGAGGGTCTGGGACAAGAGACCCAGTACTTC.

This rearrangement joins TRBV6-1 to TRBJ2-1; TRBD1 matches at 8 bases. V lost 2 bases, J lost 2 bases, and 8 bases stayed unmatched. Germline values: CDR1 MNHNS, CDR2 SASEGT. The CDR3 has 17 amino acids. The chain's CDR3 is CASSEKLRTGTYNEQFF. As DNA, the CDR3 is TGTGCCAGCAGTGAAAAGCTCCGGACAGGGACCTACAATGAGCAGTTCTTC.

This clonotype was counted a few times. The genes are TRBV20-1 and TRBJ1-5, with D perhaps matching TRBD1 (6 bases). The CDR3 is 16 amino acids. V was trimmed by 0 bases and J by 3 bases, leaving 15 bases between them. Germline values: CDR1 DFQATT, CDR2 SNEGSKA (reference sequence). The CDR3 is CSARDFARGDNQPQHF. DNA for the CDR3: TGCAGTGCTAGAGATTTTGCCAGGGGCGACAATCAGCCCCAGCATTTT.

This rearrangement joins TRBV5-6 to TRBJ2-5, with D possibly called TRBD1 or TRBD2 (5 bases each). The CDR3 is 12 amino acids. Germline V gives CDR1 SGHDT, CDR2 YYEEEE. V was pared by 3 bases and J by 3 bases, with 6 bases between. The CDR3 protein is CASSWGKETQYF. The CDR3 DNA follows: TGTGCCAGCAGCTGGGGGAAAGAGACCCAGTACTTC. Combining the CDR3 with reference TRBV5-6 and TRBJ2-5 gives the whole variable domain DAGVTQSPTHLIKTRGQQVTLRCSPKSGHDTVSWYQQALGQGPQFIFQYYEEEERQRGNFPDRFSGHQFPNYSSELNVNALLLGDSALYLCASSWGKETQYFGPGTRLLVL.

This clonotype turned up a few times. The V gene is TRBV18, the J gene TRBJ1-1; 7 bases map to TRBD1. CDR1 is KGHSH and CDR2 is LQKENI in the germline V gene. The J segment lost 2 bases and the V segment lost 3 bases, leaving 6 bases of the junction unmatched. The CDR3 is 15 amino acids. The CDR3 loop is CASSPRQGFNTEAFF. CDR3 nucleotide sequence: TGTGCCAGCTCACCCCGACAGGGTTTTAACACTGAAGCTTTCTTT.

This clonotype was observed a few times. The chain has TRBV5-1 and TRBJ2-1, with D tentatively TRBD1 (6 bases). Trimming pared 3 bases from V and 6 bases from J, leaving 16 bases between. This CDR3 is 15 amino acids long. Germline V gene data show CDR1 as SGHRS and CDR2 as YFSETQ. CDR3 coding DNA: TGCGCCAGCAGCTCATCAGGGGTTTTCTCCAATGAGCAGTTCTTC. Translation gives CASSSSGVFSNEQFF.

This clonotype was detected a few times. The V gene is TRBV20-1, the J gene TRBJ1-5; D call uncertain. The V and J ends lost 1 base and 0 bases respectively, with 7 bases between them. CDR1 and CDR2 from the germline V gene are DFQATT and SNEGSKA (reference sequence). This CDR3 has 14 amino acids. In DNA, the CDR3 is TGCAGTGCTAGAGGTGGCAGTAGCAATCAGCCCCAGCATTTT. Its translation: CSARGGSSNQPQHF.